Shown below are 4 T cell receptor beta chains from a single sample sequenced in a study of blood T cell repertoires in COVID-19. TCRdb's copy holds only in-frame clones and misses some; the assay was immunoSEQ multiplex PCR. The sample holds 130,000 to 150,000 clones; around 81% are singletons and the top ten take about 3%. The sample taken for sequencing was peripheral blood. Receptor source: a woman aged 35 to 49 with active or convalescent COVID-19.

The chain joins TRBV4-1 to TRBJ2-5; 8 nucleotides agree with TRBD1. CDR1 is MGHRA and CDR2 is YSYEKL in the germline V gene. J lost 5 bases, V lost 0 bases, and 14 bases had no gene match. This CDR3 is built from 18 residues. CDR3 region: CASSQESVTGAIGETQYF. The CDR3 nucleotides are TGCGCCAGCAGCCAAGAGTCCGTGACAGGGGCTATCGGGGAGACCCAGTACTTC.

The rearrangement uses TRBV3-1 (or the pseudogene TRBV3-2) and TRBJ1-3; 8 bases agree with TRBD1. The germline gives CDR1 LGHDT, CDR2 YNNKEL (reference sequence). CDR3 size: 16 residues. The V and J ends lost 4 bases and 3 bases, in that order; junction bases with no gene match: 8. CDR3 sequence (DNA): TGTGCCAGCAGCCTTTCGGGGACAGGTGTTGGAAACACCATATATTTT. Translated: CASSLSGTGVGNTIYF.

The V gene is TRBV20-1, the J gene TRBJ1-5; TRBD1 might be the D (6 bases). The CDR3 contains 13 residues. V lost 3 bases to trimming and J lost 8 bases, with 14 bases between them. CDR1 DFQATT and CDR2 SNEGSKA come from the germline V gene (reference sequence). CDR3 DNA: TGCAGTGCTAGTTCGGGACACAGCAAGCCCCAGCATTTT. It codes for CSASSGHSKPQHF.

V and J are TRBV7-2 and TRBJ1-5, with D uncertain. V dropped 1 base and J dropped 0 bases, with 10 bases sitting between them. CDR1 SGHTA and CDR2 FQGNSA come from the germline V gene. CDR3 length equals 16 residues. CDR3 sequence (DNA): TGTGCCAGCAGCTTAGATCAAGCCTATAGCAATCAGCCCCAGCATTTT. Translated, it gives CASSLDQAYSNQPQHF.